Below are 28 T cell receptor beta chains sequenced from a single sample in a study of blood T cell repertoires in COVID-19. Produced via immunoSEQ multiplex PCR; TCRdb's table is partial and in-frame only. The data hold 120,000 to 150,000 clones, with approximately 78% observed a single time. Sequenced: peripheral blood. These receptors originate from a woman older than 75 with acute or convalescent COVID-19.

V gene TRBV6-2 or TRBV6-3 combines with J gene TRBJ2-7; TRBD2 is a possible D gene (5 bases). Trimming stripped 0 bases from V and 4 bases from J, with 13 bases between. Looked up from germline, CDR1 is MNHEY and CDR2 is SVGEGT. The CDR3 runs to 15 residues. This CDR3 reads CASSYSSGLPYEQYF. The DNA of the CDR3 is TGTGCCAGCAGTTACTCGTCGGGGTTGCCTTACGAGCAGTACTTC.

This clone occurred a few times. The rearrangement joins TRBV10-3 to TRBJ2-5, with 7 bases matching TRBD2. The germline V gene encodes CDR1 ENHRY and CDR2 SYGVKD. The ends lost 8 bases at V and 5 bases at J; junction bases unmatched: 11. CDR3 length: 14 amino acids. The CDR3 DNA sequence: TGTGCCATCTCCTCTGGGGAGGGAGGGGAGACCCAGTACTTC. Protein: CAISSGEGGETQYF.

V gene TRBV9 combines with J gene TRBJ2-5; TRBD1 matches at 7 bases. The germline V gene encodes CDR1 SGDLS and CDR2 YYNGEE. With 3 bases clipped from V and 5 bases from J, the junction kept 10 bases outside the gene matches. The CDR3 consists of 15 residues. In DNA form, the CDR3 reads TGTGCCAGCAGCGCGTCGACCAGGGGGTTGGAGACCCAGTACTTC. It is translated as CASSASTRGLETQYF.

This chain joins TRBV5-4 and TRBJ1-1, with D possibly TRBD1 on 5 matching bases. The CDR3 is 14 amino acids. The V end was cut by 0 bases, the J end by 2 bases, with 8 bases between. Per the germline V gene, CDR1 is SGHNT and CDR2 is YYREEE (reference sequence). CDR3 amino acids: CASSLGQRNTEAFF. CDR3 nucleotides: TGTGCCAGCAGCTTGGGACAGAGAAACACTGAAGCTTTCTTT.

This chain connects TRBV28 to TRBJ2-7; 7 positions match TRBD2. Germline lookup yields CDR1 MDHEN and CDR2 SYDVKM. The CDR3 runs to 15 residues. V trimming: 2 bases; J trimming: 3 bases; junction bases outside the gene matches: 7. As DNA, the CDR3 is TGTGCCAGCAGTTTAGATGGCGGGAGATTCTACGAGCAGTACTTC. Encoded protein: CASSLDGGRFYEQYF.

As concerns this clone: At one end the junction does not follow the germline gene, possibly because of a read error. The gene calls are TRBV9 and TRBJ1-2, with 8 bases matching TRBD1. Germline-derived CDR1 and CDR2 are SGDLS and YYNGEE. This CDR3 spans 14 amino acids. The CDR3 DNA sequence: TGTGCCAGCAGCCCCCGGACAGGGAACTCTGGCTACACCTTC. Protein sequence: CASSPRTGNSGYTF.

In its sample, this clone was seen once. The chain has TRBV5-1 and TRBJ1-1, with TRBD1 matching over 8 bases. The germline V gene encodes CDR1 SGHRS and CDR2 YFSETQ. V shed 4 bases and J 6 bases; nucleotides not matched to a gene: 8. This CDR3 is 14 amino acids long. The CDR3 coding sequence is TGCGCCAGCAGCAGTACAGGGGGAGAGGCTGAAGCTTTCTTT. It codes for CASSSTGGEAEAFF.

CDR3 coding DNA: TGTGCCAGCAGTTTTCGACTAGCCGGTGAGACCCAGTACTTC. This translates into CASSFRLAGETQYF. The chain combines TRBV28 with TRBJ2-5; 7 positions match TRBD2. V lost 3 bases to trimming and J lost 5 bases; unmatched junction nucleotides: 6. This CDR3 region has 14 residues. Looked up from germline, CDR1 is MDHEN and CDR2 is SYDVKM.

The J gene is TRBJ1-5, the V gene TRBV10-2, with D hard to call. CDR1 is WSHSY and CDR2 is SAAADI in the germline V gene. This CDR3 region has 14 residues. Deletions cut 2 bases from V and 6 bases from J, with 11 bases between. The CDR3 region is CASSEVYAGQPQHF. The CDR3, as DNA: TGCGCCAGCAGTGAGGTGTACGCCGGTCAGCCCCAGCATTTT.

V and J are TRBV5-1 and TRBJ2-1, with TRBD2 matching over 8 bases. The CDR3 extends over 15 amino acids. With V trimmed by 4 bases and J by 2 bases, 5 bases remained unmatched. Germline CDR1 is SGHRS and CDR2 is YFSETQ. CDR3 protein: CASSRSLAAYNEQFF. For the CDR3, the DNA is TGCGCCAGCAGCCGATCACTAGCGGCCTACAATGAGCAGTTCTTC.

V usage is TRBV28 and J usage is TRBJ1-2; D is ambiguous. This CDR3 comprises 14 residues. Between the trimmed V and J ends, which lost 7 bases and 4 bases, there was a span of 16 bases. Germline V lookup: CDR1 MDHEN, CDR2 SYDVKM. CDR3: CASTPGGSRYGYTF. DNA of the CDR3: TGTGCCAGCACCCCAGGTGGAAGCCGCTATGGCTACACCTTC.

The gene calls are TRBV4-1 and TRBJ1-6; D gene unclear. Trimming took 0 bases from V and 11 from J, leaving 8 bases between them. Germline V gene lookup returns CDR1 MGHRA and CDR2 YSYEKL. The CDR3 is made up of 13 amino acids. CDR3 residues: CASSQDRGTPLHF. DNA for the CDR3: TGCGCCAGCAGCCAAGATCGAGGCACACCCCTCCACTTT.

This clone was counted a few times. The genes are TRBV10-3 and TRBJ1-4, with D maybe TRBD1 (6 bases). This CDR3 is built from 18 residues. The ends were cut back, 1 base at V and 5 bases at J, with 20 bases in the middle. Germline CDR1 is ENHRY and CDR2 is SYGVKD. The CDR3 loop reads CAISEWARGLNENEKLFF. The CDR3 DNA reads TGTGCCATCAGTGAGTGGGCCAGGGGTCTTAACGAGAATGAAAAACTGTTTTTT.

J is TRBJ2-1 and V is TRBV7-9; TRBD2 might be the D (6 bases). V was shortened by 0 bases and J by 6 bases, with 12 bases between the two germline ends. The CDR3 is 15 amino acids. Germline V CDR1 and CDR2: SEHNR, FQNEAQ (reference sequence). This chain's CDR3 is CASSLAGLRINEQFF. CDR3 bases: TGTGCCAGCAGCTTAGCGGGACTGAGGATCAATGAGCAGTTCTTC.

This sequence joins TRBV9 and TRBJ1-2; no definite D call. The CDR3 loop spans 12 amino acids. The germline V gene has CDR1 SGDLS and CDR2 YYNGEE. V dropped 2 bases and J dropped 1 base, with 3 bases sitting between them. Here the CDR3 reads CASSVYNYGYTF. In DNA form, the CDR3 reads TGTGCCAGCAGCGTTTATAACTATGGCTACACCTTC.

The rearrangement uses TRBV7-2 and TRBJ1-4, with 8 nucleotides matching TRBD1. Germline CDR1 reads SGHTA; CDR2 reads FQGNSA. Trimming removed 4 bases from V and 12 bases from J; junction bases left unmatched: 7. The CDR3 is 13 amino acids. Written as DNA, the CDR3 is TGTGCCAGCAGCTCAGGGGGCTTGTCTGAACTGTTTTTT. It translates to CASSSGGLSELFF.

The chain couples TRBV18 to TRBJ1-6, with a weak D call TRBD1 (5 bases). The CDR3 runs to 16 residues. CDR1 is KGHSH, CDR2 LQKENI, per germline. V lost 4 bases, J lost 7 bases, and 17 bases lay in between. The CDR3 DNA is TGTGCCAGCTCACAAACCTCCGGGACTCTCAATTCACCCCTCCACTTT. Translated, it gives CASSQTSGTLNSPLHF.

J is TRBJ1-4 and V is TRBV24-1; D is undetermined. From germline, CDR1 is KGHDR and CDR2 SFDVKD. The CDR3 runs 11 residues. V was pared by 12 bases and J by 8 bases, with 12 bases between. The CDR3 DNA sequence: TGTGCCGACCTGGGCGGGGAAAAACTGTTTTTT. It encodes CADLGGEKLFF.

The chain recombines TRBV14 with TRBJ2-3, with 8 positions matching TRBD2. The ends lost 1 base at V and 5 bases at J; junction bases unmatched: 11. The CDR3 totals 17 residues. From germline, CDR1 is SGHDN and CDR2 FVKESK. For the CDR3, the DNA is TGTGCCAGCAGCCAAGTCCGGGGGGGGACCGGGAGAGATACGCAGTATTTT. Translation gives CASSQVRGGTGRDTQYF.

V gene TRBV12-3 or TRBV12-4 combines with J gene TRBJ1-2; TRBD1 aligns across 8 bases. The CDR3 consists of 13 residues. V was clipped by 5 bases and J by 5 bases; unmatched bases: 4. This CDR3 is CASSPTGAYGYTF. The CDR3 region has the DNA TGTGCCAGCAGTCCGACAGGGGCTTATGGCTACACCTTC.

The chain has TRBV2 and TRBJ1-2; TRBD1 matches at 8 bases. Trimming removed 0 bases from V and 5 bases from J; junction bases left unmatched: 5. Germline V gene sequence: CDR1 SNHLY, CDR2 FYNNEI. This CDR3 is 15 amino acids long. The CDR3 loop is CASSEARRQGYGYTF. The CDR3 DNA is TGTGCCAGCAGTGAAGCGCGCCGACAGGGGTATGGCTACACCTTC.

This chain links TRBV7-2 with TRBJ2-3; maybe TRBD2 (6 bases). Germline V gives CDR1 SGHTA, CDR2 FQGNSA. Trimming pared 3 bases from V and 3 bases from J, leaving 19 bases between. The CDR3 extends over 17 amino acids. The CDR3 nucleotides read TGTGCCAGCAGCTTTTCGAGGGCGAGGCGGGGTACAGATACGCAGTATTTT. Translating gives CASSFSRARRGTDTQYF.

V is TRBV28 and J is TRBJ2-7, with a tentative D call TRBD2 (6 bases). Germline CDR1 is MDHEN and CDR2 is SYDVKM. Trimming removed 5 bases from V and 3 bases from J, with 8 bases in between. This CDR3 contains 12 residues. As DNA, the CDR3 is TGTGCCAGCAGTCAGGACTACTACGAGCAGTACTTC. This codes for CASSQDYYEQYF.

The V call is TRBV10-1, the J call TRBJ1-3; D unclear. From germline, CDR1 is WNHNN and CDR2 SYGVQD (reference sequence). Between the trimmed V and J ends, which lost 0 bases and 4 bases, there was a span of 4 bases. This CDR3 has 13 residues. CDR3 nucleotides: TGCGCCAGCAGTGAGTCGTCGGGAAACACCATATATTTT. This sequence encodes CASSESSGNTIYF.

This chain uses TRBV4-2 with TRBJ2-7; perhaps TRBD1 as D (6 bases). Germline assignment: CDR1 LGHNA and CDR2 YNFKEQ. The CDR3 consists of 16 residues. Deletions cut 1 base from V and 2 bases from J, with 15 bases between. CDR3 residues: CASSQVQGRFAYEQYF. DNA of the CDR3: TGTGCCAGCAGCCAAGTACAGGGAAGGTTCGCCTACGAGCAGTACTTC.

V gene TRBV28 combines with J gene TRBJ2-3; TRBD1 aligns across 8 bases. CDR1 MDHEN and CDR2 SYDVKM come from the germline V gene. Trimming cost V 7 bases and J 0 bases; bases outside gene matches: 12. The CDR3 sequence is 17 residues long. The CDR3 reads CASTKSDRGLSTDTQYF. The CDR3 DNA reads as TGTGCCAGCACCAAATCTGACAGGGGCCTTAGCACAGATACGCAGTATTTT.

This clone appeared a few times. The chain couples TRBV18 to TRBJ2-1; 7 bases match TRBD2. The CDR3 totals 14 residues. Germline CDR1 and CDR2: KGHSH and LQKENI. Trimming at V came to 3 bases and at J to 5 bases, leaving 4 bases not matched to a gene. The CDR3 nucleotides are TGTGCCAGCTCACCGACCGGGACTAACAATGAGCAGTTCTTC. Residues: CASSPTGTNNEQFF. The full variable domain, rest sourced from reference TRBV18 and TRBJ2-1, is NAGVMQNPRHLVRRRGQEARLRCSPMKGHSHVYWYRQLPEEGLKFMVYLQKENIIDESGMPKERFSAEFPKEGPSILRIQQVVRGDSAAYFCASSPTGTNNEQFFGPGTRLTVL.

This sequence joins TRBV19 and TRBJ1-2; 8 nucleotides align to TRBD1. In germline, CDR1 is LNHDA, CDR2 SQIVND (reference sequence). CDR3 length equals 12 residues. The V gene end was trimmed by 7 bases and the J gene end by 8 bases; junction bases not matched to a gene: 6. The CDR3 sequence is CASTTGVYGYTF. Written as DNA, the CDR3 is TGTGCCAGTACGACAGGGGTCTACGGCTACACCTTC.